This passage covers 4 T cell receptor beta chains from one sample sequenced in a study of tumor-infiltrating lymphocytes in primary liver carcinoma. Starting material for RNA and DNA co-extraction consisted of about 20-30 mg of unsorted bulk tissue. The authors made TCR beta cDNA from around 500 ng total RNA with a constant-region primer. Construction of TCR beta libraries relied on three successive nested multiplex PCR rounds employing slightly modified ARM-PCR. The first two PCR rounds used TRBV1-TRBV30 forward primers with a C-beta reverse primer, roughly 10 cycles each. TCRdb passed the multiplex PCR reads through MiXCR, listing each CDR3 protein once. The sample consists of over 75,000 distinct CDR3 sequences, 65% to 70% of them appearing once. Specimen: tumor-adjacent normal liver tissue. The receptor source for this set is a middle-aged man with primary liver carcinoma and hepatitis B virus infection.

This clonotype was counted ten times or more. The chain links TRBV28 to TRBJ2-7, with 7 bases identical to TRBD1. Germline CDR1 and CDR2: MDHEN and SYDVKM. CDR3 size: 15 residues. Trimming cost V 6 bases and J 6 bases; bases outside gene matches: 14. The CDR3 here is CASSQATGLRGEQYF. The CDR3 bases are TGTGCCAGCAGCCAGGCGACAGGGTTGAGGGGCGAGCAGTACTTC.

Concerning this clonotype itself: Likely a read error: the CDR3 ends without its conserved phenylalanine or tryptophan. The chain carries TRBV29-1 and TRBJ2-7; D not certain. There are 13 residues in the CDR3. V was clipped by 6 bases and J by 1 base, with 13 bases between them. CDR1 is SQVTM and CDR2 is ANQGSEA in the germline V gene. CDR3: CSVESTRSYEQYL. The CDR3 nucleotides read TGCAGCGTCGAAAGTACGCGTTCCTACGAGCAGTACCTC.

This clonotype appeared a single time. The conserved closing phenylalanine or tryptophan is absent in this CDR3, likely reflecting a read error. This rearrangement joins TRBV10-3 to TRBJ2-1; a weak D match, TRBD2 (6 bases). Germline V lookup: CDR1 ENHRY, CDR2 SYGVKD. CDR3 size: 15 residues. CDR3 sequence (DNA): TGTACCATCAGTGAGCGGGCTAGCGCCTACAATGAGCAGTTCTCC. It encodes CTISERASAYNEQFS.

Regarding this clonotype: An end of the junction differs from the germline gene, which may be a read error. The rearrangement uses TRBV11-2 and TRBJ2-2, with 7 bases lining up with TRBD2. Germline values: CDR1 SGHAT, CDR2 FQNNGV. CDR3 length: 19 amino acids. CDR3: CASSLDCREGLSNTGELLF. Here the CDR3 DNA reads TGTGCCAGCAGCCTGGACTGTAGGGAGGGCCTTTCGAACACCGGGGAGCTGCTTTTT.